The following is a T cell receptor (beta chain) sequence with its context. The length of the CDR3 is 16 residues. V lost 2 bases to trimming and J lost 3 bases; unmatched junction nucleotides: 6. Germline CDR1 reads SGHRS; CDR2 reads YFSETQ. This entry is derived from a study of blood T cell repertoires in COVID-19. Clones were sequenced by immunoSEQ multiplex PCR, and TCRdb holds only the in-frame ones, with some missing. The table records a few hundred thousand clones, about 90% of them present only once. V and J are TRBV5-1 and TRBJ2-1, with 9 bases aligning to TRBD2. Specimen: peripheral blood. This clonotype was sampled from a woman aged 60-75 years with COVID-19, enrolled during active disease. The CDR3 DNA is TGCGCCAGCAGCTTACCGCGGGGGGGCCTCTACAATGAGCAGTTCTTC. Translated: CASSLPRGGLYNEQFF.